A single sample is the source of the 26 T cell receptor beta chains below, sequenced in a study of post-analysis software for immune sequencing data. cDNA libraries for TCR beta contained unique molecular identifiers. TCRdb passed the PCR reads through MiXCR, listing each CDR3 protein once. This sample has roughly 400,000 distinct CDR3 sequences, with 35% to 45% found just once. The antigens these receptors bind are not known. Overall study results and limits: Patients used five TRBV segments, including TRBV5-6, TRBV5-1 and TRBV20-1, more often than controls.

The sequencing sample was made of blood. The origin of the receptors is a girl between 2 and 10 years old with multiple sclerosis.

This clonotype was found a few times. The chain carries TRBV7-2 and TRBJ2-7, with D perhaps given as TRBD1 or TRBD2 (5 bases each). Germline CDR1 reads SGHTA; CDR2 reads FQGNSA. V lost 6 bases, J lost 0 bases, and 18 bases lay in between. This CDR3 is 16 amino acids long. CDR3 in amino acids: CASSDLGGTSSYEQYF. The DNA for the CDR3 is TGTGCCAGCAGTGACTTGGGTGGGACCTCCTCCTACGAGCAGTACTTC.

This clonotype showed up just a few times. This chain connects TRBV12-3 or TRBV12-4 to TRBJ2-4; 11 bases align to TRBD2. The V and J ends lost 6 bases and 6 bases, in that order; junction bases with no gene match: 4. The CDR3 loop spans 14 amino acids. CDR3 nucleotides: TGTGCCAGCAGCCCCACTAGCGGGGGAAACATTCAGTACTTC. Translation gives CASSPTSGGNIQYF.

This clonotype turned up a few times. The CDR3 coding sequence is TGTGCCAGCAGCTTTAGCGGGAGGGCCGAGAATGAGCAGTTCTTC. Translated: CASSFSGRAENEQFF. The J gene is TRBJ2-1, the V gene TRBV7-9, with 11 bases matching TRBD2. The CDR3 length is 15 residues. The germline V gene has CDR1 SEHNR and CDR2 FQNEAQ (reference sequence). Unmatched junction bases numbered 5, after V lost 3 bases and J lost 7 bases.

This clonotype was seen repeatedly, ten times or more. This chain connects TRBV7-9 to TRBJ2-1; D gene uncertain. Trimming left V 5 bases short and J 10 bases short, with 15 bases between. CDR1 is SEHNR and CDR2 is FQNEAQ in the germline V gene (reference sequence). This CDR3 region has 13 residues. The CDR3 spells CASSPVLKWEQFF. The CDR3 bases are TGTGCCAGCAGCCCCGTTTTGAAGTGGGAGCAGTTCTTC.

The rearrangement joins TRBV3-1 to TRBJ2-1; TRBD1 is a possible D gene (5 bases). The CDR3 consists of 17 residues. Germline V gives CDR1 LGHDT, CDR2 YNNKEL (reference sequence). V gave up 0 bases and J gave up 0 bases, with 12 bases separating them. Written as DNA, the CDR3 is TGTGCCAGCAGCCAAGATCGGAAGGGGCCCTCCTACAATGAGCAGTTCTTC. This encodes CASSQDRKGPSYNEQFF.

In its sample, this clonotype was seen a few times. This sequence joins TRBV12-3 or TRBV12-4 and TRBJ2-1; 8 positions agree with TRBD2. The CDR3 is 16 residues long. Germline trimming cut 2 bases from V and 10 bases from J; bases unmatched to any gene: 13. The CDR3 DNA follows: TGTGCCAGCAGTTTAAGGTCGGGGGGGGCACAATGGGAGCAGTTCTTC. It specifies CASSLRSGGAQWEQFF.

The genes are TRBV5-1 and TRBJ2-1, with TRBD1 matching over 10 bases. The CDR3 consists of 19 residues. J was trimmed by 8 bases and V by 0 bases; bases with no gene match: 17. Germline CDR1 is SGHRS and CDR2 is YFSETQ. Here the CDR3 DNA reads TGCGCCAGCAGCTTGGGCCGGGACAGGGGCTTAGGGGTTTGGGATGAGCAGTTCTTC. The encoded protein is CASSLGRDRGLGVWDEQFF.

There are a few counts of this clonotype. This CDR3 reads CASSLALTSGRSEQYF. The CDR3 region has the DNA TGTGCCAGCAGCTTAGCGCTCACTAGCGGGAGGAGCGAGCAGTACTTC. The rearrangement uses TRBV7-2 and TRBJ2-4; 12 bases match TRBD2. The DNA matches TRBJ2-7 better at its end, which makes the J call doubtful. Germline V CDR1 and CDR2: SGHTA, FQGNSA. This CDR3 has 16 amino acids.

The chain recombines TRBV5-1 with TRBJ1-1; D uncertain. Germline V lookup: CDR1 SGHRS, CDR2 YFSETQ. CDR3 length equals 13 residues. V lost 3 bases and J lost 7, with 13 bases in between. The DNA of the CDR3 is TGCGCCAGCAGCTGGAAGACACGGCATGAAGCTTTCTTT. Amino acids: CASSWKTRHEAFF.

The chain employs TRBV4-3 and TRBJ1-5; D remains unclear. The CDR3 totals 14 residues. Germline CDR1 reads LGHNA; CDR2 reads YSLEER. V lost 0 bases, J lost 0 bases, and 3 bases lay in between. CDR3 nucleotides: TGCGCCAGCAGCCAAGATCCTAGCAATCAGCCCCAGCATTTT. Its protein is CASSQDPSNQPQHF.

This clonotype has a handful of counts. This chain uses TRBV5-5 with TRBJ2-7; D is tentatively TRBD1 or TRBD2 (5 bases each). Trimming stripped 0 bases from V and 2 bases from J, with 12 bases between. The CDR3 extends over 15 amino acids. CDR1 is SGHKS, CDR2 YYEKEE, per germline (reference sequence). Here the CDR3 DNA reads TGTGCCAGCAGCTTGGACTGGGGGAACCCCTACGAGCAGTACTTC. Protein: CASSLDWGNPYEQYF.

This rearrangement joins TRBV11-2 to TRBJ2-5, with 7 bases fitting TRBD2. The CDR3 consists of 14 residues. Germline V CDR1 and CDR2: SGHAT, FQNNGV. The ends lost 5 bases at V and 1 base at J; junction bases unmatched: 4. The DNA of the CDR3 is TGTGCCAGCAGCGTAAGACTAGCCCAAGAGACCCAGTACTTC. Its protein is CASSVRLAQETQYF.

This clonotype was recorded a few times. The V gene is TRBV12-3 or TRBV12-4, the J gene TRBJ1-2, with a possible D match to TRBD1 (6 bases). V lost 6 bases and J lost 3, with 14 bases in between. The CDR3 runs to 14 residues. CDR3 nucleotide sequence: TGTGCCAGCAGGTTTGGTCAGGGGTACTATGGCTACACCTTC. Amino acid sequence: CASRFGQGYYGYTF.

This rearrangement joins TRBV5-5 to TRBJ2-5, with a tentative D call TRBD1 (5 bases). The germline CDR1 and CDR2 sequences are SGHKS and YYEKEE (reference sequence). This CDR3 is 15 amino acids long. Trimming left V 4 bases short and J 1 base short, with 14 bases between. The CDR3 DNA sequence: TGTGCCAGCAGCATCGAACTGGACATCCAAGAGACCCAGTACTTC. Translated, it gives CASSIELDIQETQYF.

The genes are TRBV6-4 and TRBJ1-1; perhaps TRBD1 as D (5 bases). Germline CDR1 is MRHNA and CDR2 is SNTAGT. Trimming stripped 7 bases from V and 2 bases from J, with 11 bases between. The CDR3 is 13 residues long. The CDR3 bases are TGTGCCAGCAAAGGGACGGAAAACACTGAAGCTTTCTTT. Encoded protein: CASKGTENTEAFF.

This clonotype was seen a few times. The gene calls are TRBV18 and TRBJ2-5; 8 bases map to TRBD1. Germline V lookup: CDR1 KGHSH, CDR2 LQKENI. J gave up 3 bases and V 4 bases, and 7 bases lay outside the gene matches. CDR3 length equals 15 residues. The CDR3: CASSRGTGPEETQYF. The DNA for the CDR3 is TGTGCCAGCTCACGGGGGACAGGACCAGAAGAGACCCAGTACTTC.

J is TRBJ2-5 and V is TRBV10-3, with D possibly matching TRBD1 (5 bases). The J call may be incorrect, as the DNA end agrees better with TRBJ2-7. Germline V gene sequence: CDR1 ENHRY, CDR2 SYGVKD. The CDR3 has 11 amino acids. The CDR3 bases are TGTGCCGCCGCAGGGTATGACGAGCAGTACTTC. Amino acids: CAAAGYDEQYF.

In regard to this clonotype: The junction differs from germline at one of its ends, possibly a read error. The rearrangement links TRBV4-1 to TRBJ2-7; 7 nucleotides match TRBD1. The length of the CDR3 is 19 residues. The germline CDR1 and CDR2 sequences are MGHRA and YSYEKL. The CDR3 DNA follows: TGCGCCGGCAGCCAAGATCCCACACCAACGGGACAGCTTTTCTACGAGCAGTACTTC. Protein product: CAGSQDPTPTGQLFYEQYF.

There are many counts of this clonotype. A read error may produce the germline difference seen at one junction end. This chain links TRBV5-1 with TRBJ2-3, with D tentatively TRBD2 (7 bases). This CDR3 spans 15 amino acids. The V gene's germline CDR1 is SGHRS and CDR2 YFSETQ. In DNA, the CDR3 is TGTGCCAGCAGCTTAGGGGGACTATCCACAGATACGCAGTATTTT. Its protein product is CASSLGGLSTDTQYF.

The rearrangement links TRBV28 to TRBJ1-1; no reliable D call. There are 14 residues in the CDR3. Germline CDR1 MDHEN, CDR2 SYDVKM. V lost 7 bases to trimming and J lost 1 base, with 13 bases between them. In nucleotides, the CDR3 is TGTGCCAGCAAAGGTCAACGGGGGAACACTGAAGCTTTCTTT. Its protein product is CASKGQRGNTEAFF. The full variable domain, with the rest looked up from reference TRBV28 and TRBJ1-1, is DVKVTQSSRYLVKRTGEKVFLECVQDMDHENMFWYRQDPGLGLRLIYFSYDVKMKEKGDIPEGYSVSREKKERFSLILESASTNQTSMYLCASKGQRGNTEAFFGQGTRLTVV.

This clonotype appeared a few times. V gene TRBV18 combines with J gene TRBJ2-5; tentative D call: TRBD1 (6 bases). The J call is doubtful: the DNA matches TRBJ2-7 better. The CDR3 is made up of 12 amino acids. Germline V gives CDR1 KGHSH, CDR2 LQKENI. The CDR3 nucleotides read TGTGCCAGCTCTCTCGACAGGCACGAGCAGTACTTC. It is translated as CASSLDRHEQYF.

The CDR3 DNA reads as TGCAGTGCAGTAACAGGGAACAATCAGCCCCAGCATTTT. Protein sequence: CSAVTGNNQPQHF. The V call is TRBV20-1, the J call TRBJ1-5; a weak D match, TRBD1 (6 bases). Trimming cost V 6 bases and J 3 bases, with 12 bases left between them. The V gene's germline CDR1 is DFQATT and CDR2 SNEGSKA (reference sequence). The CDR3 totals 13 residues.

This clonotype was observed a few times. This chain connects TRBV20-1 to TRBJ2-1; maybe TRBD1 (6 bases). The CDR3 has 14 amino acids. Germline V gene sequence: CDR1 DFQATT, CDR2 SNEGSKA (reference sequence). Trimming took 3 bases from V and 5 from J, leaving 14 bases between them. The CDR3 region has the DNA TGCAGTGCTAGGACGGACAGCGGAAACAATGAGCAGTTCTTC. The encoded protein is CSARTDSGNNEQFF.

This rearrangement joins TRBV6-5 to TRBJ1-1; tentative D call: TRBD1 (5 bases). Germline V gene sequence: CDR1 MNHEY, CDR2 SVGAGI. CDR3 length equals 14 residues. The ends were cut back, 2 bases at V and 5 bases at J, with 12 bases in the middle. The DNA for the CDR3 is TGTGCCAGCAGTTACGGGGGGGTAGGGACTGAAGCTTTCTTT. Its protein product is CASSYGGVGTEAFF.

V usage is TRBV4-3 and J usage is TRBJ1-1, with D uncertain. The V end lost 1 base, the J end lost 7 bases, and 16 bases lay between the germline ends. This CDR3 region has 15 residues. CDR1 and CDR2 (germline): LGHNA, YSLEER. The CDR3 region has the DNA TGCGCCAGCAGCCAAGTGGCGGTGGGCAGATATGAAGCTTTCTTT. Its protein is CASSQVAVGRYEAFF.

This clonotype was seen ten or more times. The chain combines TRBV9 with TRBJ2-1, with D tentatively TRBD2 (6 bases). The CDR3 loop spans 14 amino acids. CDR1 is SGDLS, CDR2 YYNGEE, per germline. V was cut by 0 bases and J by 6 bases, with 10 bases left in between. The CDR3 region is CASSVAGGANEQFF. CDR3 nucleotides: TGTGCCAGCAGCGTAGCAGGAGGGGCCAATGAGCAGTTCTTC.